This T cell receptor (beta chain) was obtained from a study of HIV-infected patients and healthy controls. Study-level results: HIV-infected patients shared fewer CDR3 sequences between individuals than healthy controls.

Alpha and beta constant-region primers primed reverse transcription of approximately 460 ng RNA. Each of the alpha and beta chains got its own library through chain-specific third strand synthesis with indices. In TCRdb, the 5' RACE reads were re-called with MiXCR into one record per CDR3 protein. This table holds about 15,000 distinct CDR3 sequences, 9.4% found once. All unsorted peripheral T cells were captured because whole blood was used without fractionation. This CDR3 spans 18 amino acids. After removal of 2 bases from V and 5 bases from J, the junction contained 13 bases not matched to a gene. The germline V gene encodes CDR1 MNHEY and CDR2 SVGAGI. This clonotype appeared a few times. What it binds is not known.

The chain combines TRBV6-5 with TRBJ2-1, with 9 positions matching TRBD2. Input material: blood. This receptor was obtained from an adult in good health. DNA of the CDR3: TGTGCCAGCAGTTACACTCCCTTTACGACTAGCGGAAACAATGAGCAGTTCTTC. It specifies CASSYTPFTTSGNNEQFF.